The 21 T cell receptor beta chains given below trace back to one sample, sequenced in a study of T-cell memory formation after mild COVID-19. Each CDR3 protein is one row after TCRdb ran MiXCR on the 5' RACE reads. The top ten clones hold roughly 20% of a sample with about 290,000 distinct CDR3 sequences, more than 15% of them seen once. The sequenced sample consisted of PBMCs or a T cell subset sorted from them (not recorded which). Receptors originate from a man between 18 and 35 years old who had mild COVID-19 (a few samples of this study predate the infection). Cell type and time point are not known.

This clonotype was seen many times. The V gene is TRBV29-1, the J gene TRBJ1-2; TRBD1 matches 8 bases. The CDR3 sequence is 15 residues long. Unmatched junction bases numbered 9, after V lost 6 bases and J lost 0 bases. Germline V lookup: CDR1 SQVTM, CDR2 ANQGSEA. In nucleotides, the CDR3 is TGCAGCGTCGGAGCGACAGGGGACCCTAACTATGGCTACACCTTC. Translated: CSVGATGDPNYGYTF.

This chain uses TRBV15 with TRBJ1-2; 8 bases are a match to TRBD1. The germline gives CDR1 LNHNV, CDR2 YYDKDF (reference sequence). The CDR3 runs to 14 residues. V dropped 0 bases and J dropped 13; count of bases not matched to a gene: 10. Here the CDR3 DNA reads TGTGCCACCAGCAGAGATAGGAGGACAGGGCTTATCACCTTC. The encoded protein is CATSRDRRTGLITF.

The rearrangement links TRBV6-5 to TRBJ2-1; TRBD2 agrees at 9 bases. J was trimmed by 9 bases and V by 0 bases; bases with no gene match: 6. CDR3 size: 15 residues. CDR1 is MNHEY, CDR2 SVGAGI, per germline. In nucleotides, the CDR3 is TGTGCCAGCAGTTACTCTGCGGGGGGGCCAGGTGAGCAGTTCTTC. It codes for CASSYSAGGPGEQFF.

This clonotype was detected only a few times. V gene TRBV7-9 combines with J gene TRBJ2-3; D call uncertain. V lost 4 bases, J lost 7 bases, and 9 bases lay in between. The germline V gene has CDR1 SEHNR and CDR2 FQNEAQ (reference sequence). The CDR3 sequence is 12 residues long. The DNA for the CDR3 is TGTGCCAGCAGCTCTAGTGATCATACGCAGTATTTT. Protein: CASSSSDHTQYF.

This clonotype was picked up a small number of times. V usage is TRBV6-2 or TRBV6-3 and J usage is TRBJ2-1, with D perhaps matching TRBD1 or TRBD2 (5 bases each). CDR1 MNHEY and CDR2 SVGEGT come from the germline V gene. V shed 6 bases and J shed 8 bases, with 23 bases lying between them. This CDR3 contains 16 residues. The CDR3 loop is CASRTGPLTLGDEQFF. DNA for the CDR3: TGTGCCAGCAGAACGGGACCCCTCACTCTCGGGGATGAGCAGTTCTTC.

This clonotype has a count of ten or more. The chain is built from TRBV6-5 and TRBJ2-1; no definite D call. V shed 5 bases and J shed 9 bases, with 11 bases lying between them. Germline V gene data show CDR1 as MNHEY and CDR2 as SVGAGI. The CDR3 is made up of 12 amino acids. This CDR3 is CASSPWRGEQFF. CDR3 sequence (DNA): TGTGCCAGCAGTCCCTGGCGAGGTGAGCAGTTCTTC.

This clonotype has only a few counts. The chain couples TRBV7-2 to TRBJ2-5; tentatively, D is TRBD1 or TRBD2 (5 bases each). Per the germline V gene, CDR1 is SGHTA and CDR2 is FQGNSA. The CDR3 length is 16 residues. The ends were cut back, 5 bases at V and 3 bases at J, with 19 bases in the middle. For the CDR3, the DNA is TGTGCCAGCAGCCCCCGGTCCGGGGCGGAAAAAGAGACCCAGTACTTC. It encodes CASSPRSGAEKETQYF.

The sample holds a few counts of this clonotype. The chain recombines TRBV11-3 with TRBJ2-1; weak D call: TRBD1 (5 bases). CDR3 length: 14 amino acids. Germline loops: CDR1 SGHNT, CDR2 YENEEA. V lost 5 bases, J lost 9 bases, and 17 bases lay in between. The DNA for the CDR3 is TGTGCCAGCAGCGAGCACCCAGGGCGTCCTGAGCAGTTCTTC. Translating gives CASSEHPGRPEQFF.

The chain joins TRBV6-1 to TRBJ1-6, with D possibly matching TRBD1 (5 bases). Trimming left V 2 bases short and J 10 bases short, with 15 bases between. The CDR3 has 15 residues. The V gene's germline CDR1 is MNHNS and CDR2 SASEGT. CDR3 nucleotide sequence: TGTGCCAGCAGTGAATCGCGTCAGGGACGGTCACCCCTCCACTTT. Amino acid sequence: CASSESRQGRSPLHF.

The chain uses TRBV4-2 and TRBJ1-2, with a weak D call TRBD1 (5 bases). Germline V gene lookup returns CDR1 LGHNA and CDR2 YNFKEQ. The V end lost 1 base, the J end lost 4 bases, and 10 bases lay between the germline ends. The CDR3 consists of 14 residues. CDR3 coding DNA: TGTGCCAGCAGCCAAGTCGGGGACCTCTATGGCTACACCTTC. Its protein product is CASSQVGDLYGYTF.

The rearrangement joins TRBV27 to TRBJ2-7; D may be TRBD1 or TRBD2 (6 bases each). Looked up from germline, CDR1 is MNHEY and CDR2 is SMNVEV (reference sequence). The CDR3 extends over 14 amino acids. The V end lost 3 bases, the J end lost 5 bases, and 14 bases lay between the germline ends. The chain's CDR3 is CASSFGGRGNEQYF. CDR3 sequence (DNA): TGTGCCAGCAGTTTTGGGGGCCGCGGGAACGAGCAGTACTTC.

V is TRBV7-2 and J is TRBJ1-4, with TRBD1 as a possible D gene (6 bases). In germline, CDR1 is SGHTA, CDR2 FQGNSA. The CDR3 consists of 16 residues. Trimming stripped 1 base from V and 1 base from J, with 10 bases between. The CDR3 loop is CASSLVGGRTNEKLFF. Here the CDR3 DNA reads TGTGCCAGCAGCTTAGTAGGGGGGCGAACTAATGAAAAACTGTTTTTT.

The chain carries TRBV12-3 or TRBV12-4 and TRBJ1-1; D remains ambiguous. The CDR3 is made up of 13 amino acids. Trimming stripped 3 bases from V and 0 bases from J, with 5 bases between. In DNA form, the CDR3 reads TGTGCCAGCAGTTTTCCCCTGAACACTGAAGCTTTCTTT. Its protein is CASSFPLNTEAFF.

The chain has TRBV29-1 and TRBJ2-5; 7 bases match TRBD2. With V trimmed by 6 bases and J by 5 bases, 9 bases remained unmatched. The CDR3 is 13 amino acids. The germline CDR1 and CDR2 sequences are SQVTM and ANQGSEA. Here the CDR3 reads CSVPMGGVETQYF. CDR3 sequence (DNA): TGCAGCGTCCCCATGGGGGGGGTTGAGACCCAGTACTTC.

V usage is TRBV7-6 and J usage is TRBJ2-2; 15 bases map to TRBD2. The J segment lost 4 bases and the V segment lost 5 bases, leaving 8 bases of the junction unmatched. CDR1 is SGHVS, CDR2 FNYEAQ, per germline. The CDR3 extends over 18 amino acids. The CDR3: CASSRTSGGALGTGELFF. The CDR3 DNA is TGTGCCAGCAGCCGGACTAGCGGGGGGGCGCTGGGCACCGGGGAGCTGTTTTTT.

The chain links TRBV12-3 or TRBV12-4 to TRBJ2-7; 8 nucleotides align to TRBD2. The CDR3 is 14 residues long. V dropped 3 bases and J dropped 6; count of bases not matched to a gene: 7. The CDR3 reads CASSFERGSSEQYF. The CDR3 DNA follows: TGTGCCAGCAGTTTTGAGCGGGGGTCTAGCGAGCAGTACTTC.

The rearrangement joins TRBV11-2 to TRBJ1-1; unclear D gene. The CDR3 loop spans 14 amino acids. V was clipped by 2 bases and J by 4 bases, with 11 bases between them. From germline, CDR1 is SGHAT and CDR2 FQNNGV. CDR3 sequence: CASSLYGLGTEAFF. CDR3 sequence (DNA): TGTGCCAGCAGCTTATATGGACTGGGCACTGAAGCTTTCTTT.

The chain carries TRBV18 and TRBJ1-3, with unresolved D. This CDR3 contains 14 residues. V dropped 2 bases and J dropped 4 bases, with 9 bases sitting between them. CDR1 and CDR2 from the germline V gene are KGHSH and LQKENI. CDR3 protein: CASSPTAQGNTIYF. CDR3 nucleotide sequence: TGTGCCAGCTCACCAACGGCGCAGGGAAACACCATATATTTT.

The CDR3 DNA sequence: TGTGCCAGCAGCGTAGAGGACCCCAATGAGCAGTTCTTC. It yields the protein CASSVEDPNEQFF. The V and J genes are TRBV9 and TRBJ2-1; D not certain. The V and J ends lost 0 bases and 6 bases respectively, with 7 bases between them. This CDR3 region has 13 residues. Per the germline V gene, CDR1 is SGDLS and CDR2 is YYNGEE.

The V and J genes are TRBV6-5 and TRBJ1-5; D call uncertain. The germline V gene encodes CDR1 MNHEY and CDR2 SVGAGI. The CDR3 has 15 amino acids. Between the trimmed V and J ends, which lost 5 bases and 7 bases, there was a span of 18 bases. The CDR3 DNA is TGTGCCAGCAGTCCCCAGACACCCTGGGCACAGCCCCAGCATTTT. Translated: CASSPQTPWAQPQHF.

V usage is TRBV6-5 and J usage is TRBJ2-5; D is uncertain. V dropped 2 bases and J dropped 8 bases, with 12 bases sitting between them. The CDR3 is 13 residues long. Germline values: CDR1 MNHEY, CDR2 SVGAGI. The CDR3 here is CASSYTPERTQYF. CDR3 nucleotides: TGTGCCAGCAGTTACACCCCGGAGAGAACCCAGTACTTC.